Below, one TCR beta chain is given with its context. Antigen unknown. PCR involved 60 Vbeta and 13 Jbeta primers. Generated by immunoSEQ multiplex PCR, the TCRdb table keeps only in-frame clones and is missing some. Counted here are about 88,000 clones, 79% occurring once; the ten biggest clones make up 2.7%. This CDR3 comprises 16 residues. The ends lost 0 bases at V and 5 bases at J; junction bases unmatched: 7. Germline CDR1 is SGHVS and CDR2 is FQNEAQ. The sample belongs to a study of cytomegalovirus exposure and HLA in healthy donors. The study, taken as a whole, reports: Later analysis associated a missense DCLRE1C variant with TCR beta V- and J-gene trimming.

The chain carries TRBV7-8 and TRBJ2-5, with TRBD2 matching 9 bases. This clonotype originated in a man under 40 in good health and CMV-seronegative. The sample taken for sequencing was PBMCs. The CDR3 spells CASSLAGGGALETQYF. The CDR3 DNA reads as TGTGCCAGCAGCTTAGCCGGCGGGGGGGCCCTGGAGACCCAGTACTTC.